This is a list of T cell receptor beta chains from one sample in a study of T cell repertoires in ileal Crohn's disease. Clones were read by immunoSEQ multiplex PCR, and TCRdb kept only the in-frame ones, dropping some. The sample has approximately 15,000 clones, roughly three quarters seen once. The sequencing sample was made of ileal tissue. The receptors shown here come from an adult with Crohn's disease. CDR3s include the opening cysteine and the closing phenylalanine or tryptophan.

TRBV16	14	TRBJ1-1	CASSHWEANTEAFF
TRBV10-1	13	TRBJ1-1	CASSLGSDTEAFF
TRBV5-1	15	TRBJ2-2	CASSFSGQGSGELFF
TRBV11-3	13	TRBJ2-2	CASSLDLTGELFF
TRBV5-1	16	TRBJ2-3	CASSLGASGSTDTQYF
TRBV2	13	TRBJ1-1	CASSEGEGTEAFF
TRBV5-3	21	TRBJ2-3	CARSPGTSGLAGGSSTDTQYF
TRBV5-1	16	TRBJ1-1	CASSLVSGGANTEAFF
TRBV7-9	15	TRBJ2-7	CASSLSGTGTYEQYF
TRBV14	12	TRBJ2-1	CASSFLGHEQFF
TRBV19	16	TRBJ2-7	CASSSGAGTGGYEQYF
TRBV5-4	16	TRBJ1-6	CASSLEQGGNNSPLHF
TRBV6-6	14	TRBJ1-2	CASRDRTNNYGYTF
TRBV28	12	TRBJ1-2	CASSQTDSGYTF
TRBV7-4	14	TRBJ1-1	CASSLGRLGTEAFF
TRBV19	13	TRBJ1-1	CASSKAMNTEAFF
TRBV5-1	15	TRBJ2-3	CASRWGPFSTDTQYF
TRBV7-6	14	TRBJ1-1	CASSLQSGNTEAFF
TRBV7-8	14	TRBJ2-2	CASSRKRDTGELFF
TRBV29-1	13	TRBJ1-2	CSVEAGVAYGYTF
TRBV27	13	TRBJ2-7	CASSQVLSYEQYF
TRBV5-1	14	TRBJ2-5	CASSLGGTKETQYF
TRBV7-6	14	TRBJ2-3	CASSLTGRVDTQYF
TRBV27	14	TRBJ2-6	CASRRASGANVLTF
TRBV7-9	11	TRBJ2-7	CASSGKGEQYF
TRBV11-2	15	TRBJ2-7	CASSLYSLQGDEQYF
TRBV6-1	13	TRBJ2-7	CASGRGPSYEQYF
TRBV6-5	13	TRBJ1-1	CASTPTRNTEAFF
TRBV10-2	14	TRBJ1-5	CASGTEGSNQPQHF
TRBV6-5	16	TRBJ1-3	CASSSGTVRSGNTIYF
TRBV29-1	16	TRBJ1-1	CSVEAGAGSRNTEAFF
TRBV14	14	TRBJ1-4	CASSQEGPDEKLFF
TRBV10-3	14	TRBJ2-2	CAISKTENTGELFF
TRBV27	15	TRBJ1-2	CASSLYPDRGYGYTF
TRBV28	15	TRBJ2-1	CASSVMDREEGEQFF
TRBV5-4	16	TRBJ2-1	CASSSGTGSSYNEQFF
TRBV4-3	16	TRBJ2-7	CASSQDFSGLSYEQYF
TRBV10-1	13	TRBJ1-2	CASSDGTGKGYTF